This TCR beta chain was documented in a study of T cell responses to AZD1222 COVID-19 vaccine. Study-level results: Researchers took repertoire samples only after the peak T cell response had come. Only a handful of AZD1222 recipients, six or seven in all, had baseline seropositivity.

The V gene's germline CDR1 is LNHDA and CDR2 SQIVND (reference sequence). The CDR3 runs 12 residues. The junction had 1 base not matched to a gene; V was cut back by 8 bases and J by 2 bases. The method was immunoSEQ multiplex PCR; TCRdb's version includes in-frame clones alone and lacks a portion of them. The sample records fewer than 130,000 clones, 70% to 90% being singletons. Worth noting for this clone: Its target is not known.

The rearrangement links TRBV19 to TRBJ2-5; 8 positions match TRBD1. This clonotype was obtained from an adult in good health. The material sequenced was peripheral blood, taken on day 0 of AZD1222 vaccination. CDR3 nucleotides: TGTGCCAGTTGGGACAGGCAAGAGACCCAGTACTTC. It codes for CASWDRQETQYF.